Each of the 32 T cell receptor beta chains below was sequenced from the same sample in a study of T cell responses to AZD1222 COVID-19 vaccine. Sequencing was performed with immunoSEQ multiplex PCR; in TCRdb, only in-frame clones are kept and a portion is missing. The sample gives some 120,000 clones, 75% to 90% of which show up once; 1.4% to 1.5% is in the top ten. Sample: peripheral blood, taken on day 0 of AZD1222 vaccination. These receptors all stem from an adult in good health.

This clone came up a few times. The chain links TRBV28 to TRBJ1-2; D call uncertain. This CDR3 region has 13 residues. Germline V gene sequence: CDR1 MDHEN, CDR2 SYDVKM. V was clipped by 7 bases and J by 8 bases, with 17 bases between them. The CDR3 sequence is CASTDRPLEGYTF. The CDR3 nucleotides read TGTGCCAGCACTGACCGACCCCTGGAGGGCTACACCTTC.

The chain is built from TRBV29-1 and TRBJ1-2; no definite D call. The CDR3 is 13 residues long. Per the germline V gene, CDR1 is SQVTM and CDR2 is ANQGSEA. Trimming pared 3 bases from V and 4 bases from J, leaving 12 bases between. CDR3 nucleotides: TGCAGCGTTGAGGTCAACGATTTCTATGGCTACACCTTC. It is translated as CSVEVNDFYGYTF.

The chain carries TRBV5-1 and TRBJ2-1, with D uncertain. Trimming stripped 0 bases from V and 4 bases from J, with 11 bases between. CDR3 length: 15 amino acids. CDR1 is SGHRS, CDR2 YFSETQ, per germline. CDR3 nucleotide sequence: TGCGCCAGCAGCTTGGAGAGCCCGATGTACAATGAGCAGTTCTTC. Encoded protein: CASSLESPMYNEQFF. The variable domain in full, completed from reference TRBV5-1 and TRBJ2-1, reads KAGVTQTPRYLIKTRGQQVTLSCSPISGHRSVSWYQQTPGQGLQFLFEYFSETQRNKGNFPGRFSGRQFSNSRSEMNVSTLELGDSALYLCASSLESPMYNEQFFGPGTRLTVL.

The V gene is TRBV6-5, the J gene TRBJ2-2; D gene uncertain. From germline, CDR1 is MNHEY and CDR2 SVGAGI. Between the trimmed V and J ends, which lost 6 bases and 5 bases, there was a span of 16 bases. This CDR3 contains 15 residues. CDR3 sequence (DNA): TGTGCCAGCAGCCCCAACCTGGGTTGGACCGGGGAGCTGTTTTTT. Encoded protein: CASSPNLGWTGELFF.

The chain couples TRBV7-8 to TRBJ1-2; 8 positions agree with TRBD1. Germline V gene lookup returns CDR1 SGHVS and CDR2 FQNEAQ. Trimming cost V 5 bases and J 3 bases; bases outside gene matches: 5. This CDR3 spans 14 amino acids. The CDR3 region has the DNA TGTGCCAGCAGCGCGGACAGGGAACACTATGGCTACACCTTC. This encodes CASSADREHYGYTF.

CDR3 residues: CASSTIRNTQYF. In DNA, the CDR3 is TGTGCCAGTAGTACGATACGTAATACGCAGTATTTT. The chain uses TRBV19 and TRBJ2-3; D not resolved. Trimming stripped 4 bases from V and 7 bases from J, with 9 bases between. Germline V gives CDR1 LNHDA, CDR2 SQIVND (reference sequence). The CDR3 length is 12 residues.

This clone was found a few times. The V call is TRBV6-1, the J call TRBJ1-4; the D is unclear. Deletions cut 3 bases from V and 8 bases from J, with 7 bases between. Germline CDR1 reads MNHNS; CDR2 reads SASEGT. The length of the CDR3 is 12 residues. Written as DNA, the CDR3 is TGTGCCAGCAGTGACAGGCGAGAAAAACTGTTTTTT. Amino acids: CASSDRREKLFF.

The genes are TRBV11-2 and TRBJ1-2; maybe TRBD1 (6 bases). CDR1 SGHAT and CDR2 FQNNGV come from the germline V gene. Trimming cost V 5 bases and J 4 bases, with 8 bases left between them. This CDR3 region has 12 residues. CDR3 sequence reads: CASSPGAYGYTF. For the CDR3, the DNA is TGTGCCAGCAGCCCAGGGGCCTATGGCTACACCTTC.

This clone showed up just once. CDR3 region: CASSVSGGGTQYF. The CDR3 nucleotides are TGTGCCAGCAGCGTTTCAGGCGGGGGGACGCAGTATTTT. The chain employs TRBV9 and TRBJ2-3; 8 bases align to TRBD2. The junction had 5 bases not matched to a gene; V was cut back by 2 bases and J by 9 bases. The CDR3 contains 13 residues. Germline CDR1 is SGDLS and CDR2 is YYNGEE.

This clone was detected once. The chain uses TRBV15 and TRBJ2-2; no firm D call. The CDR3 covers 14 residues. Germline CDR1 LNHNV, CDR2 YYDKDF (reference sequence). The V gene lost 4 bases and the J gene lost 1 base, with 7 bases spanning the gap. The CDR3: CATSMPQNTGELFF. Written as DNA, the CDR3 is TGTGCCACCAGCATGCCACAGAACACCGGGGAGCTGTTTTTT.

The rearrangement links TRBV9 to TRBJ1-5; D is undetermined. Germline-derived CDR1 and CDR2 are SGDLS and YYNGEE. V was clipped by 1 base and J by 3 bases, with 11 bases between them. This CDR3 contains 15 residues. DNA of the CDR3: TGTGCCAGCAGCGTAACCCCCGCTTTCAATCAGCCCCAGCATTTT. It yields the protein CASSVTPAFNQPQHF. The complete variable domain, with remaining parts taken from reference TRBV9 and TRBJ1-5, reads DSGVTQTPKHLITATGQRVTLRCSPRSGDLSVYWYQQSLDQGLQFLIQYYNGEERAKGNILERFSAQQFPDLHSELNLSSLELGDSALYFCASSVTPAFNQPQHFGDGTRLSIL.

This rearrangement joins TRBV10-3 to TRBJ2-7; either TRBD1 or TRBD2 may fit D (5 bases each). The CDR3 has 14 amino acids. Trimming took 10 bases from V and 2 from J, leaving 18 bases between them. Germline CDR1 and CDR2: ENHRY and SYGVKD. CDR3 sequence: CASRDPRGPYEQYF. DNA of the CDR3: TGTGCCAGCAGGGACCCCCGGGGACCCTACGAGCAGTACTTC.

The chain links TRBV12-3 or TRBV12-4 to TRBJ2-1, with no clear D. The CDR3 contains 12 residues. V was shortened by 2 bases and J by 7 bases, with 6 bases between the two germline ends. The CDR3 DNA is TGTGCCAGCAGTTTAAACGGGAATGAGCAGTTCTTC. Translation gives CASSLNGNEQFF.

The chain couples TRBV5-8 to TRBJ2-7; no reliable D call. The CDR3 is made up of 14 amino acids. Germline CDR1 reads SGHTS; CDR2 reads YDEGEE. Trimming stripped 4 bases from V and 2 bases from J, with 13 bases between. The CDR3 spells CASSPPRNPYEQYF. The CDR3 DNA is TGTGCCAGCAGCCCACCCCGGAACCCCTACGAGCAGTACTTC.

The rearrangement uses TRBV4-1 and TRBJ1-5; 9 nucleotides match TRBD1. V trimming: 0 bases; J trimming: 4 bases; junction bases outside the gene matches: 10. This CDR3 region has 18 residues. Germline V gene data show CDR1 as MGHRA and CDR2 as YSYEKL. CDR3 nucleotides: TGCGCCAGCAGCCAAGATGCACGGACAGGGGTCCTTAATCAGCCCCAGCATTTT. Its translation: CASSQDARTGVLNQPQHF.

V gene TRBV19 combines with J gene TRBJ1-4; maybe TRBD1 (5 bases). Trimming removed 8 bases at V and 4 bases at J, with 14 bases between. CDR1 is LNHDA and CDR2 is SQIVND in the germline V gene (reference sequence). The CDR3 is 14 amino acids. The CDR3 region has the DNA TGTGCCAGTTCCCCCGGGACGATTAATGAAAAACTGTTTTTT. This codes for CASSPGTINEKLFF.

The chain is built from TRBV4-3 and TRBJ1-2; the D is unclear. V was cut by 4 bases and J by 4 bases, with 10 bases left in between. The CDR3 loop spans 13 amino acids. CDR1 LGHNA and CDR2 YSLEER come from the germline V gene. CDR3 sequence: CASSPNTLYGYTF. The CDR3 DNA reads TGCGCCAGCAGCCCAAACACCCTCTATGGCTACACCTTC.

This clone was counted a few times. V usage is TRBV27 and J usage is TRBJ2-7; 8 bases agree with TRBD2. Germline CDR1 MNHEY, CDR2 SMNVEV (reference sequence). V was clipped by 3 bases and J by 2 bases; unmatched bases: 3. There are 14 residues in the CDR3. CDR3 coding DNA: TGTGCCAGCAGTTTCGGGGGGGAAACCTACGAGCAGTACTTC. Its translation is CASSFGGETYEQYF.

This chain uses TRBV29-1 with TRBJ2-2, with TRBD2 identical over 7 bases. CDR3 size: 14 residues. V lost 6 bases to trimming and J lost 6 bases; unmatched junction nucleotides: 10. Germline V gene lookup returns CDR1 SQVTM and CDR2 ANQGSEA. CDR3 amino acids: CSVSSGVRAGELFF. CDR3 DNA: TGCAGCGTATCTAGCGGTGTAAGGGCCGGGGAGCTGTTTTTT.

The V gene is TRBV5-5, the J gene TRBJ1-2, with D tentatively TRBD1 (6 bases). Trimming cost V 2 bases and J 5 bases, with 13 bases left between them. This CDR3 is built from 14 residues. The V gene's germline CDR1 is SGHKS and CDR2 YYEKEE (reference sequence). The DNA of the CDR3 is TGTGCCAGCAGCTTAAGATCAGGGGAATATGGCTACACCTTC. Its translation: CASSLRSGEYGYTF.

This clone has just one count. The CDR3: CASSFAGGPNTEAFF. In nucleotides, the CDR3 is TGTGCCAGCAGCTTTGCAGGGGGACCGAACACTGAAGCTTTCTTT. The chain employs TRBV5-4 and TRBJ1-1; 7 bases agree with TRBD1. This CDR3 is 15 amino acids long. The germline CDR1 and CDR2 sequences are SGHNT and YYREEE (reference sequence). V lost 2 bases to trimming and J lost 1 base; unmatched junction nucleotides: 5.

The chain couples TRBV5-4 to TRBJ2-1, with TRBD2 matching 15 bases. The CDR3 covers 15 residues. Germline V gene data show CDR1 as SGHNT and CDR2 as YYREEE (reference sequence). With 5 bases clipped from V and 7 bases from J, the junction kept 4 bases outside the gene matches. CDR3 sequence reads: CASRLGLAGGNEQFF. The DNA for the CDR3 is TGTGCCAGCAGGCTGGGACTAGCGGGGGGAAATGAGCAGTTCTTC.

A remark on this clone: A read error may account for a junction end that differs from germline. The CDR3 bases are TGTGCCTGGAAGGGGGGAGTGAATACTGAAGCTTTCTTT. Amino acid sequence: CAWKGGVNTEAFF. V is TRBV30 and J is TRBJ1-1; a possible D gene is TRBD1 (6 bases). Germline CDR1 is GTSNPN and CDR2 is SVGIG (reference sequence). The CDR3 sequence is 13 residues long.

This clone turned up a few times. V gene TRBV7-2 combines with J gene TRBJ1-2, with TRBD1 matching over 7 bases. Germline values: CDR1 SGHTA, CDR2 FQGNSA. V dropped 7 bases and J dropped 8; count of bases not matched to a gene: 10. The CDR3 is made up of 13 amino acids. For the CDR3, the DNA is TGTGCCAGCAAGACAGGGTTGGCAGTCGGCTACACCTTC. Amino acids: CASKTGLAVGYTF.

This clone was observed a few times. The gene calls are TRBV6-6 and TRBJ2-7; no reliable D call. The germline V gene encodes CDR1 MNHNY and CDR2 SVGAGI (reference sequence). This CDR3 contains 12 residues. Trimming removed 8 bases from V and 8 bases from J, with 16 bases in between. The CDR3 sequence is CASSKEDAQQYF. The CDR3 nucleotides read TGTGCCAGCTCGAAAGAGGACGCCCAGCAGTACTTC.

The CDR3 bases are TGTGCCAGCAGCAGAATGGACCAGGGACCCTATAATTCACCCCTCCACTTT. Encoded protein: CASSRMDQGPYNSPLHF. The J gene is TRBJ1-6, the V gene TRBV7-9, with D possibly TRBD1 on 5 matching bases. This CDR3 spans 17 amino acids. In germline, CDR1 is SEHNR, CDR2 FQNEAQ (reference sequence). V lost 5 bases and J 2 bases, leaving 16 bases between the germline ends.

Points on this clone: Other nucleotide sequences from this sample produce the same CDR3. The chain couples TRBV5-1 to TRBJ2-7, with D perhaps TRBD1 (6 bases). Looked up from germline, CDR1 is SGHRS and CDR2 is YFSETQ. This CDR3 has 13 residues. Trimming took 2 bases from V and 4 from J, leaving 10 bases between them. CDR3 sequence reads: CASSFTGTYEQYF. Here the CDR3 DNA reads TGCGCCAGCAGCTTCACAGGGACATACGAGCAGTACTTC.

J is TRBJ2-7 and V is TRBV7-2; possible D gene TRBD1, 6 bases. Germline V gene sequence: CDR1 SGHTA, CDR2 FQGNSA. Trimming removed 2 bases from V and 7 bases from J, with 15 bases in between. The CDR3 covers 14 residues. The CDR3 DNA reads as TGTGCCAGCAGCTTAAATTCCCTCACAGGGGAGCAGTACTTC. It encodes CASSLNSLTGEQYF.

Here the CDR3 reads CASSLRMGGTYEQYF. As DNA, the CDR3 is TGTGCCAGCAGCTTAAGGATGGGAGGTACCTACGAGCAGTACTTC. V usage is TRBV11-2 and J usage is TRBJ2-7; possibly TRBD2 for D (6 bases). The CDR3 runs 15 residues. The V gene's germline CDR1 is SGHAT and CDR2 FQNNGV. The V end was cut by 2 bases, the J end by 2 bases, with 13 bases between.

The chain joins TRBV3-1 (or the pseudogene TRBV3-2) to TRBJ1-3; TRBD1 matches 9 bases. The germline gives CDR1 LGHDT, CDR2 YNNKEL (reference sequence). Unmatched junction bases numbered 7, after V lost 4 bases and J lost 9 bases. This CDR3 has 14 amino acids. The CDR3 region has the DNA TGTGCCAGCAGCCCCCGGGACAGGGAGACCACCATATATTTT. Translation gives CASSPRDRETTIYF.

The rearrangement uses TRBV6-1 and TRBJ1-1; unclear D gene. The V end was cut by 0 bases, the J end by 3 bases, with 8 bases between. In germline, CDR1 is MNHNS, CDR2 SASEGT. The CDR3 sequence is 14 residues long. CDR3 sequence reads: CASSEALDHTEAFF. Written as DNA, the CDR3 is TGTGCCAGCAGTGAAGCGCTGGACCACACTGAAGCTTTCTTT.

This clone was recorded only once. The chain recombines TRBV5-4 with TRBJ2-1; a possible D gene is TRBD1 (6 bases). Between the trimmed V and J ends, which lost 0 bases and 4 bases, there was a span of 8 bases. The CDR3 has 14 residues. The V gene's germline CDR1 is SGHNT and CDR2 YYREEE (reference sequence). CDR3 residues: CASSLAGDYNEQFF. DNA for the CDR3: TGTGCCAGCAGCTTGGCAGGGGATTACAATGAGCAGTTCTTC.